This T cell receptor beta chain was obtained from a study of yellow fever vaccine responses in identical twins listed by TCRdb under 2018. With regard to the full study: The study precisely tracked vaccine-responding T cell clones in identical twins. General study outcomes and caveats: According to the authors, in identical twins the way T cells responded to vaccination appeared partly convergent and partly personalized.

About this clonotype itself: The antigen it binds to is not known. Nothing much larger sits one base from this clone, and base qualities are not available.

The CDR3 goes from the cysteine to the phenylalanine over 14 residues. Left in the record is the CDR3 DNA by itself, 42 bases read in frame from the first base. CDR1 and CDR2 (SGHAT, FQDESV) derive from the germline V gene (reference sequence). V drops 5 bases and J drops 0 bases, leaving 11 bases in between. Receptor libraries were prepared by RT-PCR. The listed sequencing device is Illumina HiSeq 2500. TCRdb took the public reads, trimmed them with fastp at Q25, ran MiXCR for clone calling and kept in-frame beta chains. Every entry covers one CDR3 protein and lists the most common genes and DNA from its rows. The sample includes 6,900 or so distinct CDR3 sequences, with 65% to 85% observed a single time. Of the sample, under 4.5% falls within the top ten clones.

This receptor chain uses TRBV11-1 and TRBJ2-7; perhaps TRBD1 is the D gene, with 6 bases matching. The source material was T cells from blood (PBMCs), unsorted or a sorted subset (not recorded which), sampled before or after yellow fever vaccination (not recorded which). The origin of this receptor is a woman under 30 who received the yellow fever vaccine. Donor details come from another sample of the same person, matched by shared clones. This receptor carries the CDR3 CASSGRDTSYEQYF. Here is the DNA: TGTGCCAGCAGCGGACGGGACACCTCCTACGAGCAGTACTTC.